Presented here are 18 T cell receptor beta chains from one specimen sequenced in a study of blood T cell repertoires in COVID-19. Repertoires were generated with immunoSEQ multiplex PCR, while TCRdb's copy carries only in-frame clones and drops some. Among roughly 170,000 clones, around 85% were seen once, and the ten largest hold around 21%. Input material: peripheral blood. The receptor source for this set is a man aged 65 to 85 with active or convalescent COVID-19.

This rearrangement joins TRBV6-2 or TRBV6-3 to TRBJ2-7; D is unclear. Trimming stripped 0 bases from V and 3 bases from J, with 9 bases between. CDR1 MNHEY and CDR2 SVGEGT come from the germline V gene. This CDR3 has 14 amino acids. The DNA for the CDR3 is TGTGCCAGCAGTTACTCGGCAGGTTACTACGAGCAGTACTTC. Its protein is CASSYSAGYYEQYF.

Here the CDR3 reads CAISGSGLNTEAFF. DNA for the CDR3: TGTGCCATCAGTGGGTCCGGACTCAACACTGAAGCTTTCTTT. The chain joins TRBV10-3 to TRBJ1-1; no firm D call. The CDR3 totals 14 residues. Germline assignment: CDR1 ENHRY and CDR2 SYGVKD. V lost 4 bases to trimming and J lost 2 bases, with 11 bases between them.

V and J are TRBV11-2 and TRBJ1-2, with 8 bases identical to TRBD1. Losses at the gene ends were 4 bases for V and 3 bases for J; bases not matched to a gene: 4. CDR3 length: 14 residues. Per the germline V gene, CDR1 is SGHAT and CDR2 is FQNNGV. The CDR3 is CASSSSGGDYGYTF. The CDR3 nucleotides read TGTGCCAGCAGCTCATCAGGGGGCGACTATGGCTACACCTTC. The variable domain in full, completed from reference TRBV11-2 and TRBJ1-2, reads EAGVAQSPRYKIIEKRQSVAFWCNPISGHATLYWYQQILGQGPKLLIQFQNNGVVDDSQLPKDRFSAERLKGVDSTLKIQPAKLEDSAVYLCASSSSGGDYGYTFGSGTRLTVV.

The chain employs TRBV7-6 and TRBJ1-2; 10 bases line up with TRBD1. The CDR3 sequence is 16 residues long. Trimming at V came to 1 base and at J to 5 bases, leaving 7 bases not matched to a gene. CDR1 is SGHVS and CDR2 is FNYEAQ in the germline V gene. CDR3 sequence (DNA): TGTGCCAGCAGCTTAGGGGGGGGACAGGGGAATTATGGCTACACCTTC. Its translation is CASSLGGGQGNYGYTF. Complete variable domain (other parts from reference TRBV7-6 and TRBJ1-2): GAGVSQSPRYKVTKRGQDVALRCDPISGHVSLYWYRQALGQGPEFLTYFNYEAQQDKSGLPNDRFSAERPEGSISTLTIQRTEQRDSAMYRCASSLGGGQGNYGYTFGSGTRLTVV.

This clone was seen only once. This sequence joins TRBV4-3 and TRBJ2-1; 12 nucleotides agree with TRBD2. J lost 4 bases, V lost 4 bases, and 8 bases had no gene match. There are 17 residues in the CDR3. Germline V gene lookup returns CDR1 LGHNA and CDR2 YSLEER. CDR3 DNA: TGCGCCAGCAGCCGTAGACTAGCGGGAGTACCTTACAATGAGCAGTTCTTC. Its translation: CASSRRLAGVPYNEQFF.

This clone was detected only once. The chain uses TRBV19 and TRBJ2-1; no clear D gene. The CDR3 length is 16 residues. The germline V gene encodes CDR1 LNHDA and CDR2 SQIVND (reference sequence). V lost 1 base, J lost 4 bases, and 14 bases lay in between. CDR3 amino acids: CASSIVLSLYYNEQFF. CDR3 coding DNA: TGTGCCAGTAGTATAGTTCTGAGTCTCTATTACAATGAGCAGTTCTTC.

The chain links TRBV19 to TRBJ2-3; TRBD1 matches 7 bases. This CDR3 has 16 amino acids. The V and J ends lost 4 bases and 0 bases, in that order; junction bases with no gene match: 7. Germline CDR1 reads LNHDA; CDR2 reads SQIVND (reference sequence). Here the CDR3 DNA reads TGTGCCAGTAGTAAACGGACAGGCGCTAGCACAGATACGCAGTATTTT. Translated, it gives CASSKRTGASTDTQYF.

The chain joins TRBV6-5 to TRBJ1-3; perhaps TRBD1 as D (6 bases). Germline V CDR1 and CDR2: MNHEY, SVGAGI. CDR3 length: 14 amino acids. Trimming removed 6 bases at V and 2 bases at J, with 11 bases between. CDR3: CASRPNRAGNTIYF. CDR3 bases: TGTGCCAGCAGACCGAACAGGGCTGGAAACACCATATATTTT.

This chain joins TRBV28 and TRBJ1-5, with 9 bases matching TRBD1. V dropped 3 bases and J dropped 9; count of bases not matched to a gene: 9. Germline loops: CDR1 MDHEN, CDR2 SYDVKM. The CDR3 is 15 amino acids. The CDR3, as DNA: TGTGCCAGCAGTTTCGGGGGACAGGGTCGAAGGCCCCAGCATTTT. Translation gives CASSFGGQGRRPQHF.

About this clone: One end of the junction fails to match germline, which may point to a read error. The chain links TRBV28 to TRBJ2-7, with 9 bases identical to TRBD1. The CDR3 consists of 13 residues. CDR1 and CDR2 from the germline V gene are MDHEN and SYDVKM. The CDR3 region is CASSTAPGDRDHF. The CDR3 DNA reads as TGTGCCAGCAGTACCGCCCCGGGGGACAGGGACCACTTC.

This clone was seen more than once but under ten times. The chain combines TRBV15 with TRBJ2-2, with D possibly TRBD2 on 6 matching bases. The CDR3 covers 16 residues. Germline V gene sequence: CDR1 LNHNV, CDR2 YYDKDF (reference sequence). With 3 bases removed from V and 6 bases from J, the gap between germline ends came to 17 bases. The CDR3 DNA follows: TGTGCCACCAGCAGGGTTAAGCGGGCAGACCCCGGGGAGCTGTTTTTT. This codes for CATSRVKRADPGELFF. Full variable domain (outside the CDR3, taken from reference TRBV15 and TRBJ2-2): DAMVIQNPRYQVTQFGKPVTLSCSQTLNHNVMYWYQQKSSQAPKLLFHYYDKDFNNEADTPDNFQSRRPNTSFCFLDIRSPGLGDTAMYLCATSRVKRADPGELFFGEGSRLTVL.

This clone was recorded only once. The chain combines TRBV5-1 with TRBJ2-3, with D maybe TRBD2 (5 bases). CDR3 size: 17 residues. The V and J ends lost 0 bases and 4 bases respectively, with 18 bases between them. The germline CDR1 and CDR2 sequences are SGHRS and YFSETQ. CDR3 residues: CASSLGAGQTRSDTQYF. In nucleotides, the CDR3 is TGCGCCAGCAGCTTGGGGGCAGGCCAAACTAGATCAGATACGCAGTATTTT. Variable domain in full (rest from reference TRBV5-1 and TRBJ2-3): KAGVTQTPRYLIKTRGQQVTLSCSPISGHRSVSWYQQTPGQGLQFLFEYFSETQRNKGNFPGRFSGRQFSNSRSEMNVSTLELGDSALYLCASSLGAGQTRSDTQYFGPGTRLTVL.

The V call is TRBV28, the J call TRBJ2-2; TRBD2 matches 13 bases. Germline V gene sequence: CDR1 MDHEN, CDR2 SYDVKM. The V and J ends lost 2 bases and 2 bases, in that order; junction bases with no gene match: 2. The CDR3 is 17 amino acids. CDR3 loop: CASSLMGLAGNTGELFF. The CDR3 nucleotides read TGTGCCAGCAGTTTAATGGGACTAGCGGGAAACACCGGGGAGCTGTTTTTT. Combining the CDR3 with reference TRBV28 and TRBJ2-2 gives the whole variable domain DVKVTQSSRYLVKRTGEKVFLECVQDMDHENMFWYRQDPGLGLRLIYFSYDVKMKEKGDIPEGYSVSREKKERFSLILESASTNQTSMYLCASSLMGLAGNTGELFFGEGSRLTVL.

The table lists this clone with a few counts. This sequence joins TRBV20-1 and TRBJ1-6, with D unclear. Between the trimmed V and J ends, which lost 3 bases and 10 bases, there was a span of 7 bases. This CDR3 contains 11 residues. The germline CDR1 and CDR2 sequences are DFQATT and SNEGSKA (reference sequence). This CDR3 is CSASSGSPLHF. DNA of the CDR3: TGCAGTGCTAGTTCAGGATCACCCCTCCACTTT.

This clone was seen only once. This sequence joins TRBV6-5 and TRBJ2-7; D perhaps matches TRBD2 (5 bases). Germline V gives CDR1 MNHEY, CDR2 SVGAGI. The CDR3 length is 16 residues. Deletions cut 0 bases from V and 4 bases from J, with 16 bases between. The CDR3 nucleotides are TGTGCCAGCAGTTACTCGAGTCTAGCAAACCAATACGAGCAGTACTTC. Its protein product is CASSYSSLANQYEQYF.

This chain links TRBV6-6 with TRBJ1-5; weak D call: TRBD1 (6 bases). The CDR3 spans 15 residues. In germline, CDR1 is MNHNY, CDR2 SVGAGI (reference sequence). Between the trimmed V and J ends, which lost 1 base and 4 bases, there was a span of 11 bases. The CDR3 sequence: CASSYFRTDNQPQHF. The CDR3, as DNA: TGTGCCAGCAGTTACTTCCGGACAGATAATCAGCCCCAGCATTTT.

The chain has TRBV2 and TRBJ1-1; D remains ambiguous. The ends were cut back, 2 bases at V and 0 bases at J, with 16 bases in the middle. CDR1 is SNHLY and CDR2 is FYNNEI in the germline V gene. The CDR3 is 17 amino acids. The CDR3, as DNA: TGTGCCAGCAGTGAAAGTGGCAGTGGAGTAATGAACACTGAAGCTTTCTTT. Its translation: CASSESGSGVMNTEAFF.

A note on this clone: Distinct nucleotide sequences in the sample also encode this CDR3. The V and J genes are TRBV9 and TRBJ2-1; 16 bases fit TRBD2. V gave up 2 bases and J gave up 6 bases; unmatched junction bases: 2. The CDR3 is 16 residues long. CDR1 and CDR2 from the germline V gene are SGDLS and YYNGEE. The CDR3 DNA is TGTGCCAGCAGCGTGGGACTAGCGGGGGGGCTCAATGAGCAGTTCTTC. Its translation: CASSVGLAGGLNEQFF.